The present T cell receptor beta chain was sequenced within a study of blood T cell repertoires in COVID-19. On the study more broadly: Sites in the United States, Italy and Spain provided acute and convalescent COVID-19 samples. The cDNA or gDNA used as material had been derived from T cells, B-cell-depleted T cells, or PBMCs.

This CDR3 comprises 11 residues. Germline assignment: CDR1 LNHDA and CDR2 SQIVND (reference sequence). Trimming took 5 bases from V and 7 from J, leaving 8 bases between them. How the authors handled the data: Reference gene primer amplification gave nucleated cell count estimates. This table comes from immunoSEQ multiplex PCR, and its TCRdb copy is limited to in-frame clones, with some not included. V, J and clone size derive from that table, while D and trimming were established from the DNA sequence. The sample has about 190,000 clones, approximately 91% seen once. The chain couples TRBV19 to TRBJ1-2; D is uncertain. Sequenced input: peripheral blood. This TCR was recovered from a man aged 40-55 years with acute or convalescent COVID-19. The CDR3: CASSGRSGYTF. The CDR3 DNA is TGTGCCAGTAGTGGGAGGAGTGGCTACACCTTC. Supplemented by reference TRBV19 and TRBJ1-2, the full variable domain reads DGGITQSPKYLFRKEGQNVTLSCEQNLNHDAMYWYRQDPGQGLRLIYYSQIVNDFQKGDIAEGYSVSREKKESFPLTVTSAQKNPTAFYLCASSGRSGYTFGSGTRLTVV.